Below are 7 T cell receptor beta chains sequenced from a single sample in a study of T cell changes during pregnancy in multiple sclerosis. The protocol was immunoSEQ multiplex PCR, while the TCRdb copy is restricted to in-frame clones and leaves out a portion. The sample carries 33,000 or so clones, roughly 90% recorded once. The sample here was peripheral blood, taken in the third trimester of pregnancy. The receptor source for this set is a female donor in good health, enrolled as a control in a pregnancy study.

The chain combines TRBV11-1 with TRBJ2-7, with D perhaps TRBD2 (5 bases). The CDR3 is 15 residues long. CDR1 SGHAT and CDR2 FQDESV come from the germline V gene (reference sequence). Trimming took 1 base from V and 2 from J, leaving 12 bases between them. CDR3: CASSLDFGVAYEQYF. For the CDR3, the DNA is TGTGCCAGCAGCTTAGATTTCGGGGTAGCCTACGAGCAGTACTTC.

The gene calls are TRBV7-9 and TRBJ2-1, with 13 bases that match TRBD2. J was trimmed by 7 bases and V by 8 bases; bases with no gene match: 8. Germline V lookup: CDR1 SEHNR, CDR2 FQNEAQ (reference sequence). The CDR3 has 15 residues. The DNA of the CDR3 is TGTGCCAGCCGATCCGGACTAGCGGGAGATAATGAGCAGTTCTTC. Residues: CASRSGLAGDNEQFF.

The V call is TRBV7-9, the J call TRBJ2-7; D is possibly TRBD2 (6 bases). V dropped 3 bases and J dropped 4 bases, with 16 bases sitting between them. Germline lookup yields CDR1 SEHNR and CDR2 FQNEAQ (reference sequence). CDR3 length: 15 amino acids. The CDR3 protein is CASSFPGTRAYEQYF. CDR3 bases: TGTGCCAGCAGCTTCCCTGGGACTCGCGCATACGAGCAGTACTTC.

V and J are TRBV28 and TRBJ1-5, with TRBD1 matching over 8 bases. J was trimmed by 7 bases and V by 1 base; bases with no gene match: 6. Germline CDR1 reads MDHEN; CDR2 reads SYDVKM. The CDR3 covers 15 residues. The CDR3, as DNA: TGTGCCAGCAGTTTATTCAGGACAGGGTCCCAGCCCCAGCATTTT. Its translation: CASSLFRTGSQPQHF.

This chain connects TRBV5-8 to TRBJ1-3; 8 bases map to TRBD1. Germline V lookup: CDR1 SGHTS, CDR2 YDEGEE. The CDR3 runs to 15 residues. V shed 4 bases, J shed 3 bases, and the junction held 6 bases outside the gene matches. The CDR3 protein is CASSEDRVIGNTIYF. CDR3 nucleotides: TGTGCCAGCAGCGAGGACAGGGTGATTGGAAACACCATATATTTT. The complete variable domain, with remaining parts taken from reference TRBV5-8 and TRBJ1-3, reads EAGVTQSPTHLIKTRGQQATLRCSPISGHTSVYWYQQALGLGLQFLLWYDEGEERNRGNFPPRFSGRQFPNYSSELNVNALELEDSALYLCASSEDRVIGNTIYFGEGSWLTVV.

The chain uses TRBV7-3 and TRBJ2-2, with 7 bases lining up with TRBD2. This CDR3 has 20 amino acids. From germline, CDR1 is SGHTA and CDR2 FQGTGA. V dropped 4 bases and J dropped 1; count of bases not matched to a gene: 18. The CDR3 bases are TGTGCCAGCAGCTCCCAAACGCTCAGGTCTGGGAGGGGGAACACCGGGGAGCTGTTTTTT. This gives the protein CASSSQTLRSGRGNTGELFF.

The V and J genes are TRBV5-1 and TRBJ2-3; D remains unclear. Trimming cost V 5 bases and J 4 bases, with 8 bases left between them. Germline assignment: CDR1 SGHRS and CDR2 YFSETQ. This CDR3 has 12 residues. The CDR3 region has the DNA TGCGCCAGCAGGTTACATGCAGATACGCAGTATTTT. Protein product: CASRLHADTQYF.